This TCR beta chain was sequenced during a study of shared clonotypes between healthy human individuals. Study-level findings and limits: What naive subsets generally showed was a larger estimated richness than memory subsets showed. Relative to their counterparts shared across all four donors, non-shared clonotypes exhibited diminished generation probabilities.

This clone was picked up a small number of times. Its antigen remains unknown. Adult Caucasians living in Nashville, Tennessee made up all of the donors. Division of CD4+ cells produced a CD45RA+ naive subset and a CD45RA-negative memory subset. Profiled with immunoSEQ multiplex PCR; TCRdb holds only in-frame clones, not every one. This sample has over a million clones; roughly 80% occur once, and the top ten carry approximately 1.5%. The germline CDR1 and CDR2 sequences are MGHDK and SYGVNS. The CDR3 runs to 17 residues. V lost 2 bases to trimming and J lost 5 bases; unmatched junction nucleotides: 9.

Sequencing was carried out using memory CD4+ T cells sorted from blood. Subset specified: CD45RA-negative fraction. The rearrangement links TRBV25-1 to TRBJ2-1; 10 nucleotides align to TRBD1. The origin of this receptor is a man between 18 and 35 years old in good health. This CDR3 reads CASSEPAGTGVNNEQFF. CDR3 bases: TGTGCCAGCAGTGAACCCGCCGGGACAGGGGTCAACAATGAGCAGTTCTTC.